The 16 T cell receptor beta chains below were found in one sample sequenced in a study of memory B cells and T cells in multiple sclerosis. TCRdb keeps only in-frame clones here, not all; method: immunoSEQ multiplex PCR. The table lists around 30,000 clones, approximately 85% of them singletons. Stimulus-free culture yielded autoproliferating CFSE-dim and non-proliferating CFSE-high T cells, each sequenced separately. Cultures began with roughly 5.4x10^7 CFSE-labeled PBMCs, unstimulated for about 7 days, with replicate wells pooled. No antigen has been identified for these receptors. Material for sequencing was PBMCs from blood kept in culture. These TCRs come from a human donor with multiple sclerosis.

This chain uses TRBV15 with TRBJ2-1; D unresolved. Germline CDR1 reads LNHNV; CDR2 reads YYDKDF (reference sequence). CDR3 length: 15 residues. With 0 bases removed from V and 6 bases from J, the gap between germline ends came to 12 bases. The CDR3, as DNA: TGTGCCACCAGCAGAGATAAGACTCGCACCAATGAGCAGTTCTTC. It specifies CATSRDKTRTNEQFF.

The V gene is TRBV7-6, the J gene TRBJ2-1, with 10 bases matching TRBD1. The CDR3 runs to 15 residues. Trimming took 5 bases from V and 7 from J; bases not matched to a gene: 8. CDR1 is SGHVS and CDR2 is FNYEAQ in the germline V gene. CDR3 region: CASSRAGTGENEQFF. DNA for the CDR3: TGTGCCAGCAGCAGAGCGGGGACAGGGGAGAATGAGCAGTTCTTC.

V gene TRBV5-6 combines with J gene TRBJ1-2, with D possibly being TRBD1 (5 bases). This CDR3 has 13 residues. V lost 5 bases to trimming and J lost 6 bases, with 14 bases between them. Germline CDR1 and CDR2: SGHDT and YYEEEE. Here the CDR3 DNA reads TGTGCCAGCAGTCCGGCCCGGGGCGATGGCTACACCTTC. It encodes CASSPARGDGYTF. The full variable domain, in which reference TRBV5-6 and TRBJ1-2 provide the parts outside the CDR3, is DAGVTQSPTHLIKTRGQQVTLRCSPKSGHDTVSWYQQALGQGPQFIFQYYEEEERQRGNFPDRFSGHQFPNYSSELNVNALLLGDSALYLCASSPARGDGYTFGSGTRLTVV.

The chain combines TRBV27 with TRBJ1-1; D not certain. Between the trimmed V and J ends, which lost 3 bases and 7 bases, there was a span of 15 bases. Per germline, CDR1 MNHEY and CDR2 SMNVEV (reference sequence). This CDR3 has 14 amino acids. CDR3 coding DNA: TGTGCCAGCAGTTTTAGACCCCTCCTATATGAAGCTTTCTTT. Its translation: CASSFRPLLYEAFF.

The chain has TRBV27 and TRBJ2-2; 7 bases line up with TRBD1. Germline V gene data show CDR1 as MNHEY and CDR2 as SMNVEV (reference sequence). The CDR3 is 15 residues long. J lost 3 bases, V lost 0 bases, and 1 base had no gene match. The CDR3 region has the DNA TGTGCCAGCAGTTTATCAGGGGGCGACACCGGGGAGCTGTTTTTT. Translation: CASSLSGGDTGELFF.

The chain links TRBV5-4 to TRBJ2-1; TRBD2 agrees at 10 bases. The CDR3 is 17 amino acids. CDR1 and CDR2 (germline): SGHNT, YYREEE (reference sequence). V was pared by 4 bases and J by 0 bases, with 7 bases of the junction left unmatched. The CDR3 sequence is CASSREAGGFSYNEQFF. As DNA, the CDR3 is TGTGCCAGCAGCCGCGAAGCGGGAGGGTTCTCCTACAATGAGCAGTTCTTC.

The chain couples TRBV6-5 to TRBJ2-7; no definite D call. This CDR3 has 13 amino acids. Germline V gene lookup returns CDR1 MNHEY and CDR2 SVGAGI. V was pared by 0 bases and J by 3 bases, with 6 bases between. The CDR3, as DNA: TGTGCCAGCAGTTACTCGGCGGACTACGAGCAGTACTTC. Translated, it gives CASSYSADYEQYF.

V and J are TRBV29-1 and TRBJ1-1, with D possibly TRBD1 on 5 matching bases. Germline V lookup: CDR1 SQVTM, CDR2 ANQGSEA. V was pared by 4 bases and J by 9 bases, with 9 bases between. The CDR3 extends over 10 amino acids. CDR3 region: CSVVGEKAFF. The CDR3 nucleotides read TGCAGCGTTGTGGGGGAAAAAGCTTTCTTT.

This clone was counted only a few times. CDR3 region: CASSVEIDSDPFKNTQYF. In nucleotides, the CDR3 is TGTGCCAGCAGCGTAGAAATCGACAGCGATCCGTTTAAAAATACGCAGTATTTT. The rearrangement links TRBV9 to TRBJ2-3, with a possible D match to TRBD1 (5 bases). Trimming removed 0 bases at V and 7 bases at J, with 24 bases between. Germline V gene data show CDR1 as SGDLS and CDR2 as YYNGEE. The CDR3 is 18 residues long.

The V and J genes are TRBV7-8 and TRBJ2-1, with 10 bases aligning to TRBD2. The germline V gene encodes CDR1 SGHVS and CDR2 FQNEAQ. The CDR3 covers 17 residues. Trimming at V came to 1 base and at J to 7 bases, leaving 10 bases not matched to a gene. CDR3: CASSLVAASGSRNEQFF. DNA of the CDR3: TGTGCCAGCAGCTTAGTCGCGGCTAGCGGGAGCAGAAATGAGCAGTTCTTC.

The rearrangement joins TRBV5-4 to TRBJ2-7; D is ambiguous. The germline CDR1 and CDR2 sequences are SGHNT and YYREEE (reference sequence). V shed 8 bases and J shed 2 bases, with 11 bases lying between them. This CDR3 comprises 12 residues. DNA for the CDR3: TGTGCCAGTCGTGGCGCCACCTACGAGCAGTACTTC. This translates into CASRGATYEQYF.

The V gene is TRBV4-2, the J gene TRBJ1-4; D remains ambiguous. CDR1 and CDR2 (germline): LGHNA, YNFKEQ. Trimming removed 1 base at V and 9 bases at J, with 12 bases between. The CDR3 has 14 amino acids. The CDR3, as DNA: TGTGCCAGCAGCCAAGCGAGTGGGTCTAAAAAACTGTTTTTT. It yields the protein CASSQASGSKKLFF.

The chain couples TRBV7-8 to TRBJ1-5; the D is unclear. Germline-derived CDR1 and CDR2 are SGHVS and FQNEAQ. This CDR3 has 15 residues. Trimming pared 2 bases from V and 2 bases from J, leaving 10 bases between. The DNA for the CDR3 is TGTGCCAGCAGCTTAACCTGGTGGGGCAATCAGCCCCAGCATTTT. This gives the protein CASSLTWWGNQPQHF.

The chain employs TRBV5-4 and TRBJ2-2; 7 nucleotides match TRBD1. The V segment lost 0 bases and the J segment 1 base; nucleotides outside the gene matches: 0. The CDR3 covers 15 residues. Germline CDR1 SGHNT, CDR2 YYREEE (reference sequence). The chain's CDR3 is CASSLGQGNTGELFF. The CDR3 nucleotides are TGTGCCAGCAGCTTGGGACAGGGGAACACCGGGGAGCTGTTTTTT. Together with reference TRBV5-4 and TRBJ2-2, the CDR3 gives the full variable domain: ETGVTQSPTHLIKTRGQQVTLRCSSQSGHNTVSWYQQALGQGPQFIFQYYREEENGRGNFPPRFSGLQFPNYSSELNVNALELDDSALYLCASSLGQGNTGELFFGEGSRLTVL.

The chain combines TRBV7-2 with TRBJ2-1; 12 bases are a match to TRBD2. V lost 0 bases and J lost 5; bases outside the gene matches: 17. Germline V gene sequence: CDR1 SGHTA, CDR2 FQGNSA. CDR3 length: 21 amino acids. The CDR3 sequence: CASSLADWASGGANFDNEQFF. CDR3 sequence (DNA): TGTGCCAGCAGCTTAGCCGACTGGGCTAGCGGGGGGGCCAATTTCGACAATGAGCAGTTCTTC.

V is TRBV10-3 and J is TRBJ2-5; 9 nucleotides line up with TRBD1. The V gene's germline CDR1 is ENHRY and CDR2 SYGVKD. The junction had 7 bases not matched to a gene; V was cut back by 4 bases and J by 4 bases. CDR3 length: 15 residues. The CDR3 loop reads CAISAGQGWLETQYF. The CDR3 coding sequence is TGTGCCATCAGTGCTGGACAGGGGTGGTTAGAGACCCAGTACTTC.